This record concerns one T cell receptor (beta chain) sequence. The data derive from a study of CD8 T cells in Susac syndrome. Random hexamers were used to reverse transcribe an amount of roughly 0.45 to 1 ug RNA. One entry per CDR3 protein, called by TCRdb with MiXCR from the immunoSEQ multiplex PCR reads. The repertoire has around 300,000 distinct CDR3 sequences, just over 90% of them found once; the top ten carry less than 0.08%. The CDR3 consists of 15 residues. Trimming shortened V by 0 bases and J by 0 bases, and 9 bases separated the two germline ends. Germline V CDR1 and CDR2: DFQATT, SNEGSKA (reference sequence).

The TCR comes from a human donor with multiple sclerosis. The sequencing sample was made of CD4+ T cells from PBMCs. The V call is TRBV20-1, the J call TRBJ1-3; D not resolved. For the CDR3, the DNA is TGCAGTGCTAGAGATGTCTGGGGCTCTGGAAACACCATATATTTT. Translating it yields CSARDVWGSGNTIYF.